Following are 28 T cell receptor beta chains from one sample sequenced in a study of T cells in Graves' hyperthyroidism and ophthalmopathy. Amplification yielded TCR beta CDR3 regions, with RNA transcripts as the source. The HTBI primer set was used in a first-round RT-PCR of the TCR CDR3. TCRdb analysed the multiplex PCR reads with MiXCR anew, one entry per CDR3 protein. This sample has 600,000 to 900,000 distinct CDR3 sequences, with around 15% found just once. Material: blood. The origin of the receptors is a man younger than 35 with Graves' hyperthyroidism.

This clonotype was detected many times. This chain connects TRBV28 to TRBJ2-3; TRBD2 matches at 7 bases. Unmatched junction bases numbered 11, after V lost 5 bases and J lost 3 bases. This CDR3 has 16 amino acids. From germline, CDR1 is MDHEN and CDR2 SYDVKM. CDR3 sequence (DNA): TGTGCCAGCAGTCCTTCGGGGCGGGAGAAAACAGATACGCAGTATTTT. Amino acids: CASSPSGREKTDTQYF.

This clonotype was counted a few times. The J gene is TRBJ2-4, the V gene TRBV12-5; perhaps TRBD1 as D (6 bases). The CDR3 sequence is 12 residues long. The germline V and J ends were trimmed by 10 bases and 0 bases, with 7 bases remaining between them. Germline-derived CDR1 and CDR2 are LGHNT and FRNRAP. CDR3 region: CATGAAKNIQYF. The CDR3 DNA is TGTGCTACAGGGGCAGCCAAAAACATTCAGTACTTC.

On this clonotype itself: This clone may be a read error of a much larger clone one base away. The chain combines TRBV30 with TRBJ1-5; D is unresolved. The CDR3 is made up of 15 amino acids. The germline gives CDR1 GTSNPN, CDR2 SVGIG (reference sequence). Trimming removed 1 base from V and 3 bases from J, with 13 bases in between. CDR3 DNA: TGTGCCTGGAGTGGAGGTGGATTTTTCAATCAGCCCCAGCATTTT. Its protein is CAWSGGGFFNQPQHF.

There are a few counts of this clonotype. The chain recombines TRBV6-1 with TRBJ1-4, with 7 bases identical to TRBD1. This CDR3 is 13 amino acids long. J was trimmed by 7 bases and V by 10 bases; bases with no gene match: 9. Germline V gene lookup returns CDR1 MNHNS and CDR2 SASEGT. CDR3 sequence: CATEDRVGEKLFF. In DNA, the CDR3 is TGTGCCACAGAAGACAGGGTCGGTGAAAAACTGTTTTTT.

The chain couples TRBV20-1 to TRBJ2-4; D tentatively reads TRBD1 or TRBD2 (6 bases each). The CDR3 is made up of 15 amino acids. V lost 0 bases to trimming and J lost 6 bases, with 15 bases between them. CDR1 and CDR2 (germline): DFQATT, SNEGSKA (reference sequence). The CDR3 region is CSARDGGPGINIQYF. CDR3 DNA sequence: TGCAGTGCTAGAGATGGGGGGCCCGGGATAAACATTCAGTACTTC.

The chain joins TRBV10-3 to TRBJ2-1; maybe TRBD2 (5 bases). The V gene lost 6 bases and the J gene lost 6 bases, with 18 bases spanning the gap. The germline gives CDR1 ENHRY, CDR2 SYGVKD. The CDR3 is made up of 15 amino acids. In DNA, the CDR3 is TGTGCCATCAGGCCGGACTCGTTCTTAAGCAATGAGCAGTTCTTC. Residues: CAIRPDSFLSNEQFF.

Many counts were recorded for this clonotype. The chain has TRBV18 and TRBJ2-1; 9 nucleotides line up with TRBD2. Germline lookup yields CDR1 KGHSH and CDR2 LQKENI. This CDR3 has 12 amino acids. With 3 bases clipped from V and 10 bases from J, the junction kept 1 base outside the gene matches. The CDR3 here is CASSPAGGEQFF. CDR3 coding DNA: TGTGCCAGCTCACCCGCGGGGGGGGAGCAGTTCTTC.

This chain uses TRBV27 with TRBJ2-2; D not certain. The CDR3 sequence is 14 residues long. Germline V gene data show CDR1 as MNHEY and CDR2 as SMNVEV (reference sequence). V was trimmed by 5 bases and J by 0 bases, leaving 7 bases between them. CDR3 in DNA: TGTGCCAGCAGTATCAGGTCGAACACCGGGGAGCTGTTTTTT. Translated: CASSIRSNTGELFF.

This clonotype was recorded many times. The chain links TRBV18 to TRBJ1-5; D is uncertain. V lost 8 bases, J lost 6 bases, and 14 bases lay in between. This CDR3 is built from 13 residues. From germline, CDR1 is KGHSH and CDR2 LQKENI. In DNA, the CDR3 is TGTGCCAGCCACGCTGGTCCTAGTCAGCCCCAGCATTTT. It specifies CASHAGPSQPQHF.

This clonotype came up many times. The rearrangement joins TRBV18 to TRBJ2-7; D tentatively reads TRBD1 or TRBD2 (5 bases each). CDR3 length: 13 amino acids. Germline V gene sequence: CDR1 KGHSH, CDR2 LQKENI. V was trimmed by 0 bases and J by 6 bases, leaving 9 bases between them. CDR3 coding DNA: TGTGCCAGCTCACCACCGGGGACCGGCGAGCAGTACTTC. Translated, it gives CASSPPGTGEQYF.

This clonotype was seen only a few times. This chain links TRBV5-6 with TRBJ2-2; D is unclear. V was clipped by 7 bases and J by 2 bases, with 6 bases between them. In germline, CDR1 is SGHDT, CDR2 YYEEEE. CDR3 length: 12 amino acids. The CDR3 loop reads CASGINTGELFF. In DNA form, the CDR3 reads TGTGCCAGCGGGATAAACACCGGGGAGCTGTTTTTT.

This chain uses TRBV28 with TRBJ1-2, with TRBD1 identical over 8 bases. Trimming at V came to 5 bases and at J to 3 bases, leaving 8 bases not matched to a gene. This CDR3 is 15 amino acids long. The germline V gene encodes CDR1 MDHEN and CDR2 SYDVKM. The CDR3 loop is CASSLGQGPYYGYTF. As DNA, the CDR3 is TGTGCCAGCAGTCTCGGACAGGGCCCCTACTATGGCTACACCTTC.

The CDR3 DNA follows: TGTGCCAGCACCACCACCCTGTTACCTCCCGGGCATGCCTACGAGCAGTACTTC. The encoded protein is CASTTTLLPPGHAYEQYF. V is TRBV6-1 and J is TRBJ2-7; D remains unclear. Trimming pared 7 bases from V and 2 bases from J, leaving 27 bases between. The CDR3 spans 18 residues. From germline, CDR1 is MNHNS and CDR2 SASEGT.

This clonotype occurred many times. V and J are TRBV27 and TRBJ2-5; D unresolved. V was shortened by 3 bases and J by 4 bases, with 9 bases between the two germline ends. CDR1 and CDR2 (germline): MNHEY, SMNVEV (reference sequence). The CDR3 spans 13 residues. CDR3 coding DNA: TGTGCCAGCAGTTTCCGAAAAGTAGAGACCCAGTACTTC. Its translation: CASSFRKVETQYF.

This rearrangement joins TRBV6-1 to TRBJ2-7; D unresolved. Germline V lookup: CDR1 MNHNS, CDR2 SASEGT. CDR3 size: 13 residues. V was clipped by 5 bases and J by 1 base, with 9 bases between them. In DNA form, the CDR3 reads TGTGCCAGCAGTTATTTAGGGTCCTACGAGCAGTACTTC. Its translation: CASSYLGSYEQYF.

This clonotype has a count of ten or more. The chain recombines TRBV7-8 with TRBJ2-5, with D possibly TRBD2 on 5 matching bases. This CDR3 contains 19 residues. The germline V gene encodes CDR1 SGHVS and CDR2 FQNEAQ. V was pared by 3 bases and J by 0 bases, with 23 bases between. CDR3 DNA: TGTGCCAGCAGCTTTAGGAGGAGAGCACAGTTGGAGTACCAAGAGACCCAGTACTTC. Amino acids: CASSFRRRAQLEYQETQYF. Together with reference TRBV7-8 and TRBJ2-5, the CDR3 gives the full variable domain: GAGVSQSPRYKVAKRGQDVALRCDPISGHVSLFWYQQALGQGPEFLTYFQNEAQLDKSGLPSDRFFAERPEGSVSTLKIQRTQQEDSAVYLCASSFRRRAQLEYQETQYFGPGTRLLVL.

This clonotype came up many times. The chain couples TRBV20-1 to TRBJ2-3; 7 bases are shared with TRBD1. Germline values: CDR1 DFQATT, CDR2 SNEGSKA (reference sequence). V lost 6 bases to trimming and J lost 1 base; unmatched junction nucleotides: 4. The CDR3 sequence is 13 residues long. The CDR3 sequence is CSARDSRTDTQYF. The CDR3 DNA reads TGCAGTGCCAGGGACAGCCGCACAGATACGCAGTATTTT.

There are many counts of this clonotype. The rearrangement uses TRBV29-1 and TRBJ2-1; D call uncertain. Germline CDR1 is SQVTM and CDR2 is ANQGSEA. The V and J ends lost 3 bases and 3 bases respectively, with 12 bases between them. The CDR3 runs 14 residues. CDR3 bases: TGCAGCGTTGAGGTGTGGGAAAACTACAATGAGCAGTTCTTC. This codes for CSVEVWENYNEQFF.

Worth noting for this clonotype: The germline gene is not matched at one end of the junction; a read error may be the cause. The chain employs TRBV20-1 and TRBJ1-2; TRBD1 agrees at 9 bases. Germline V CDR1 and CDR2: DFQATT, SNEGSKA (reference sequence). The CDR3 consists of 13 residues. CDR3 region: CSARDRDEDGHTF. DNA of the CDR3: TGCAGTGCCAGGGACAGGGATGAGGATGGCCACACCTTC.

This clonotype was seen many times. CDR3 sequence: CASSPVTSGPSTDTQYF. The CDR3 DNA follows: TGTGCCAGCAGTCCCGTTACTAGCGGGCCGAGCACAGATACGCAGTATTTT. The chain links TRBV28 to TRBJ2-3; 9 bases line up with TRBD2. The CDR3 sequence is 17 residues long. Germline assignment: CDR1 MDHEN and CDR2 SYDVKM. With V trimmed by 5 bases and J by 0 bases, 9 bases remained unmatched.

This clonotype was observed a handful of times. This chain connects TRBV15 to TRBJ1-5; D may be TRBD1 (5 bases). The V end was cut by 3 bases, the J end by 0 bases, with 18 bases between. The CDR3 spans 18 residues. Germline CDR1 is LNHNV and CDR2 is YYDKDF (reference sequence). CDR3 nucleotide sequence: TGTGCCACCAGCAGTAAGAAAGACAGCCCCATTAGCAATCAGCCCCAGCATTTT. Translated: CATSSKKDSPISNQPQHF.

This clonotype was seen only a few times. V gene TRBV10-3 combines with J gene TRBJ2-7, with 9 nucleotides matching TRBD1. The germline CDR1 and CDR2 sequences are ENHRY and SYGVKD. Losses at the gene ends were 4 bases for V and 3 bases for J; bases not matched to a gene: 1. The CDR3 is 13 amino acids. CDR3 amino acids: CAISGQGDYEQYF. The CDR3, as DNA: TGTGCCATCAGTGGACAGGGGGACTACGAGCAGTACTTC.

CDR3 loop: CATSDLGLAGGSTGELFF. The CDR3 DNA reads TGTGCCACCAGTGATTTGGGACTAGCGGGAGGAAGCACCGGGGAGCTGTTTTTT. The V and J genes are TRBV24-1 and TRBJ2-2; TRBD2 aligns across 14 bases. The V gene's germline CDR1 is KGHDR and CDR2 SFDVKD. The CDR3 is made up of 18 amino acids. The ends lost 0 bases at V and 4 bases at J; junction bases unmatched: 3.

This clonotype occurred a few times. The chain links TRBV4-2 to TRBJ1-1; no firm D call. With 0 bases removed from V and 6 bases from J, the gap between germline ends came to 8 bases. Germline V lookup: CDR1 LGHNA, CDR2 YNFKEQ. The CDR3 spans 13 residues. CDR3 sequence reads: CASSQDRESEAFF. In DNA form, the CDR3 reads TGTGCCAGCAGCCAAGATCGCGAGTCTGAAGCTTTCTTT.

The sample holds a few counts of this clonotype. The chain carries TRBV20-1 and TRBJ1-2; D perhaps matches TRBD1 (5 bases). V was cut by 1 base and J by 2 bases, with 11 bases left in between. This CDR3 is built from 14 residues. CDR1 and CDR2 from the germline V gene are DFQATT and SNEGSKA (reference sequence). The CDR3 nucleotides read TGCAGTGCTAGAGGGAGGGACGGGAACTATGGCTACACCTTC. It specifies CSARGRDGNYGYTF.

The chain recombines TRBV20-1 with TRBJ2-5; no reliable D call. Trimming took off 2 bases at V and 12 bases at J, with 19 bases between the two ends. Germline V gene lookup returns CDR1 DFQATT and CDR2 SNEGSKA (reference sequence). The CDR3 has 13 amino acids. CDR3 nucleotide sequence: TGCAGTGCTAGATCGAACAGTTTAAATCGGGAGTACTTC. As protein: CSARSNSLNREYF.

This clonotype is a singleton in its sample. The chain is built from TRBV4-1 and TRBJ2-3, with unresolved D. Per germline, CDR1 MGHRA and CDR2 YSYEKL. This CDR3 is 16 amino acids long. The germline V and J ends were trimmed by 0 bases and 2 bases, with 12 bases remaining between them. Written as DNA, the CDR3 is TGCGCCAGCAGCCAAGATGAAGGCGGTTCCACAGATACGCAGTATTTT. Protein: CASSQDEGGSTDTQYF.

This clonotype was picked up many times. Written as DNA, the CDR3 is TGTGCCAGTAAGCGGGGGGGCACAGATACGCAGTATTTT. This encodes CASKRGGTDTQYF. The rearrangement links TRBV2 to TRBJ2-3, with 9 bases matching TRBD2. V was pared by 9 bases and J by 1 base, with 2 bases of the junction left unmatched. The CDR3 covers 13 residues. Germline loops: CDR1 SNHLY, CDR2 FYNNEI.